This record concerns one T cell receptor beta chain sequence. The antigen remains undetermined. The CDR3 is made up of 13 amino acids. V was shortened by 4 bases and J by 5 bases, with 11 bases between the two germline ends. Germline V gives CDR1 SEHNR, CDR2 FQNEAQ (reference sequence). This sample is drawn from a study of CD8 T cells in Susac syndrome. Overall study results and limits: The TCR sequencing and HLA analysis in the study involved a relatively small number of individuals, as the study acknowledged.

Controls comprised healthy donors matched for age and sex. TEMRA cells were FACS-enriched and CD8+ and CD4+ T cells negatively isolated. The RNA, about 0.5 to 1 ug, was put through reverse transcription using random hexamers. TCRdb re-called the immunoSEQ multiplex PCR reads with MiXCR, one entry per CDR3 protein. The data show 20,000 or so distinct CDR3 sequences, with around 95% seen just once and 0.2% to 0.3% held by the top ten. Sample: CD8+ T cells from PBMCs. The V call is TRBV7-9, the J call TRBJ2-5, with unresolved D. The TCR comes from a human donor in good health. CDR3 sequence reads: CASSSPIWETQYF. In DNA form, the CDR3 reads TGTGCCAGCAGCTCCCCGATATGGGAGACCCAGTACTTC.